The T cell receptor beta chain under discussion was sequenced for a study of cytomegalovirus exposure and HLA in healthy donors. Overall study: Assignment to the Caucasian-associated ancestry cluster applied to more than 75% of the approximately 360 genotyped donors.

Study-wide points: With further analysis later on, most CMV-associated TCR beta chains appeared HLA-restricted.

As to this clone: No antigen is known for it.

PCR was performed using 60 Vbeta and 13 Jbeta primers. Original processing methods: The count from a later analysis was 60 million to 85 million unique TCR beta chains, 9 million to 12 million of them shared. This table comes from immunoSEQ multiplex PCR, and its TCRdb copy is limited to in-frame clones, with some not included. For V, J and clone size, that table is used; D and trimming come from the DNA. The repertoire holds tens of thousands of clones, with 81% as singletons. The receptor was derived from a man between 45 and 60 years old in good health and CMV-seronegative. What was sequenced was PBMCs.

This CDR3 reads CASSLGLGVGEKLFF. DNA of the CDR3: TGTGCCAGCAGCTTAGGGCTAGGGGTTGGTGAAAAACTGTTTTTT. This chain links TRBV7-2 with TRBJ1-4; the D gene is possibly TRBD1 (5 bases). The CDR3 contains 15 residues. The germline V gene has CDR1 SGHTA and CDR2 FQGNSA. The V end was cut by 1 base, the J end by 7 bases, with 13 bases between.